The entry that follows covers one TCR beta chain sequence. The V gene's germline CDR1 is SQVTM and CDR2 ANQGSEA. The V and J ends lost 6 bases and 6 bases, in that order; junction bases with no gene match: 11. This CDR3 is built from 13 residues. This record comes from a study of cytomegalovirus exposure and HLA in healthy donors. The PCR was carried out with 60 Vbeta primers and 13 Jbeta primers. Libraries were prepared by immunoSEQ multiplex PCR; TCRdb keeps only in-frame clonotypes and omits some of them. This sample yields 150,000 to 250,000 clones, of which roughly four fifths are seen a single time; 1.5% to 2% belongs to the top ten.

The chain is built from TRBV29-1 and TRBJ2-7; 7 bases map to TRBD2. The sequenced sample consisted of PBMCs. The receptor comes from a young man in good health and CMV-seronegative. The CDR3 loop is CSVGFGLDGEQYF. In DNA, the CDR3 is TGCAGCGTCGGATTCGGACTAGATGGCGAGCAGTACTTC.